Following are 6 T cell receptor beta chains from one sample sequenced in a study of cytomegalovirus exposure and HLA in healthy donors. PCR was performed using 60 Vbeta and 13 Jbeta primers. Using immunoSEQ multiplex PCR, the repertoire was profiled, and TCRdb retains in-frame clones only, with some absent. The sample contains roughly 100,000 clones, roughly 78% of which appear only once. What was sequenced was PBMCs. These receptors were obtained from a woman in her thirties or forties in good health and CMV-seronegative.

The V and J genes are TRBV11-3 and TRBJ2-5, with unresolved D. The V gene's germline CDR1 is SGHNT and CDR2 YENEEA. Trimming shortened V by 0 bases and J by 7 bases, and 9 bases separated the two germline ends. This CDR3 comprises 13 residues. The CDR3 region is CASSLEERGTQYF. CDR3 in DNA: TGTGCCAGCAGCTTAGAGGAAAGAGGGACCCAGTACTTC. Full variable domain (remainder filled in from reference TRBV11-3 and TRBJ2-5): EAGVVQSPRYKIIEKKQPVAFWCNPISGHNTLYWYLQNLGQGPELLIRYENEEAVDDSQLPKDRFSAERLKGVDSTLKIQPAELGDSAVYLCASSLEERGTQYFGPGTRLLVL.

The genes are TRBV7-2 and TRBJ2-1; possibly TRBD2 for D (6 bases). Germline lookup yields CDR1 SGHTA and CDR2 FQGNSA. V was pared by 1 base and J by 7 bases, with 17 bases between. The CDR3 runs to 16 residues. CDR3: CASSLGTGSVGNEQFF. CDR3 DNA sequence: TGTGCCAGCAGCTTAGGGACCGGGAGCGTCGGGAATGAGCAGTTCTTC.

The V call is TRBV19, the J call TRBJ2-5; 13 bases line up with TRBD2. The germline CDR1 and CDR2 sequences are LNHDA and SQIVND (reference sequence). This CDR3 spans 16 amino acids. With 8 bases clipped from V and 5 bases from J, the junction kept 11 bases outside the gene matches. CDR3 loop: CASAGLAGDRGETQYF. In DNA, the CDR3 is TGTGCCAGTGCAGGACTAGCGGGAGATCGGGGGGAGACCCAGTACTTC.

This clone was seen a handful of times. The chain links TRBV5-1 to TRBJ2-1; 8 nucleotides agree with TRBD2. The V gene end was trimmed by 4 bases and the J gene end by 7 bases; junction bases not matched to a gene: 7. CDR3 length: 14 amino acids. Germline-derived CDR1 and CDR2 are SGHRS and YFSETQ. CDR3 sequence reads: CASSNGTSWNEQFF. The CDR3 bases are TGCGCCAGCAGCAACGGGACTAGTTGGAATGAGCAGTTCTTC.

This clone showed up just a few times. As DNA, the CDR3 is TGTGCCATCAGTGGGACTAGCGCGAACACCGGGGAGCTGTTTTTT. Its translation is CAISGTSANTGELFF. The chain is built from TRBV10-3 and TRBJ2-2; 9 bases align to TRBD2. This CDR3 is built from 15 residues. After removal of 4 bases from V and 0 bases from J, the junction contained 0 bases not matched to a gene. Germline V gene sequence: CDR1 ENHRY, CDR2 SYGVKD.

The chain recombines TRBV5-1 with TRBJ2-2, with D possibly being TRBD1 (6 bases). V was trimmed by 0 bases and J by 5 bases, leaving 14 bases between them. Germline CDR1 and CDR2: SGHRS and YFSETQ. The CDR3 extends over 16 amino acids. CDR3 nucleotides: TGCGCCAGCAGCTTGGTGGCAGGGGTAGAGACCGGGGAGCTGTTTTTT. This gives the protein CASSLVAGVETGELFF. Full variable domain (outside the CDR3, taken from reference TRBV5-1 and TRBJ2-2): KAGVTQTPRYLIKTRGQQVTLSCSPISGHRSVSWYQQTPGQGLQFLFEYFSETQRNKGNFPGRFSGRQFSNSRSEMNVSTLELGDSALYLCASSLVAGVETGELFFGEGSRLTVL.